Listed here is a single T cell receptor beta chain. Its specificity is unknown. The beta constant-region primer was an equimolar mix of two oligonucleotides covering TRBC1 and TRBC2. The ligated cDNA underwent four PCR rounds using SP2 and nested alpha and beta constant-region primers. TCRdb reprocessed the UMI-ligation and nested PCR reads with MiXCR, giving one entry per CDR3 protein. The data contain 95,000 to 150,000 distinct CDR3 sequences, around a third of them seen just once; the ten biggest clones take up 0.75% to 1%. The record originates from a study of naive and memory T cell subsets. Overall study results and limits: Over 85% of naive TCR sequences appeared only once after error correction, unlike memory subsets.

This receptor was identified in a human donor in good health. The sequenced sample was central memory CD4+ T cells from blood.

This CDR3 is CAISKRGKNTEAFF. The CDR3, as DNA: TGTGCCATCAGTAAGAGGGGGAAGAACACTGAAGCTTTCTTT. The rearrangement joins TRBV10-3 to TRBJ1-1; D may be TRBD1 (6 bases). The CDR3 length is 14 residues. Germline CDR1 reads ENHRY; CDR2 reads SYGVKD. V shed 5 bases and J shed 1 base, with 11 bases lying between them.